This T cell receptor (beta chain) was found in a study of human T cells and chemical hapten exposure. Overall study findings and caveats: Donors' alopecia may make their immune response differ from healthy people's.

V lost 3 bases and J 7 bases, leaving 10 bases between the germline ends. The CDR3 runs to 13 residues. In germline, CDR1 is MNHEY, CDR2 SVGEGT. This clonotype was recorded at least ten times. No antigen is known for it. The time point was: pre-sensitization, week 0. Specified treatment: therapeutic diphenylcyclopropenone sensitization with weekly scalp DPC. Alopecia patients deemed DPC-suitable, aged 18 to 70, excluding pregnancy. Individual cDNA molecules (in the library) carried attached unique molecular identifiers. Per the study methods: Samples ranged from roughly 20,000 to 700,000 TCRs, with a median of roughly 95,000. MiXCR was run by TCRdb on the RACE reads, yielding one entry per CDR3 protein. These V and J calls originate from TCRdb's pipeline instead of the authors' own analysis. In the table there are 300,000 to 400,000 distinct CDR3 sequences, roughly 5% of which are singletons.

The chain uses TRBV6-2 or TRBV6-3 and TRBJ1-5; no definite D call. This TCR was recovered from a woman aged 45-60 years with alopecia areata. Some clones in this sample may be carry-over from other donors' samples. This specimen was whole blood, taken in connection with sensitization to the hapten diphenylcyclopropenone (DPC). Here the CDR3 DNA reads TGTGCCAGCAGTTATATTGGTGGACAGCCCCAGCATTTT. Its translation is CASSYIGGQPQHF.